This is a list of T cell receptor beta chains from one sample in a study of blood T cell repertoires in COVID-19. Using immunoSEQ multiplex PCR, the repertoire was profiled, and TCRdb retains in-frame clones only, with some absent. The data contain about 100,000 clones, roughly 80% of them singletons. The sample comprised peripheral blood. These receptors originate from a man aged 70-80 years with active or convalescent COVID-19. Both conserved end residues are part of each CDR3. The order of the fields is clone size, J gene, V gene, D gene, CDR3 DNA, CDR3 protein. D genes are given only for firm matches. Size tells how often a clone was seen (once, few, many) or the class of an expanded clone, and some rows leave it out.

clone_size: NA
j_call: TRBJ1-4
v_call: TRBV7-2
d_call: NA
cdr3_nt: TGTGCCAGCAGCTTAGTGGGGGGGCCCAGTGAAAAACTGTTTTTT
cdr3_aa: CASSLVGGPSEKLFF

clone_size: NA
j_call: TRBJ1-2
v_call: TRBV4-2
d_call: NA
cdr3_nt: TGTGCCAGCAGCCAAGAATGGGGGGGCATGGATGGCTACACCTTC
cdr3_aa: CASSQEWGGMDGYTF

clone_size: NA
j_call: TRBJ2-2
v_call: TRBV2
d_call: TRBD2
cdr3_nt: TGTGCCAGCAACATACTAGCGGGGGGGCCCGGGGAGCTGTTTTTT
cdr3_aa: CASNILAGGPGELFF

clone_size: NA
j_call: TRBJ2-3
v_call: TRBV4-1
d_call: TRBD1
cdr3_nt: TGCGCCAGCAGCCAAGGCCCAGGGGGCGGCACAGATACGCAGTATTTT
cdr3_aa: CASSQGPGGGTDTQYF

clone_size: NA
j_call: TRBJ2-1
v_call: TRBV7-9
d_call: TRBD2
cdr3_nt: TGTGCCAGCAGCTCCACCCGACTAGCGGGAGGTCCTGAGCAGTTCTTC
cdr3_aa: CASSSTRLAGGPEQFF

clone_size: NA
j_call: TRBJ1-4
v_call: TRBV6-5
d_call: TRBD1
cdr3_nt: TGTGCCAGCAGTTACTTGACAGGGGTAGGCGAAAAACTGTTTTTT
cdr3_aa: CASSYLTGVGEKLFF

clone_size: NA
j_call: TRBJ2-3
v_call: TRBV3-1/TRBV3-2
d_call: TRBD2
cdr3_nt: TGTGCCAGCAGCTCAGGACTAGCGGAAGATACGCAGTATTTT
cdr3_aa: CASSSGLAEDTQYF

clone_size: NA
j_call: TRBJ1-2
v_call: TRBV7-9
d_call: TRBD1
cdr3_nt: TGTGCCAGCAGCTTAGCCCAAGGACAGGGCTTATATGGCTACACCTTC
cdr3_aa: CASSLAQGQGLYGYTF

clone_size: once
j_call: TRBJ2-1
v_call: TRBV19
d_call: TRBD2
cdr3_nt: TGTGCCAGTAGTATGCCGCGGACTAGCGGCTACAATGAGCAGTTCTTC
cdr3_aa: CASSMPRTSGYNEQFF

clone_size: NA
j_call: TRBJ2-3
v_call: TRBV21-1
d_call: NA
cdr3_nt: TGTGCCAGCACTCCCTGCGGGCCGAACACAGATACGCAGTATTTT
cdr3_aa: CASTPCGPNTDTQYF

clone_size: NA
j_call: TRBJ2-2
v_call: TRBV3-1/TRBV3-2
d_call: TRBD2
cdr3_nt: TGTGCCAGCAGCCCCTATGCGGGGGGGAACACCGGGGAGCTGTTTTTT
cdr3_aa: CASSPYAGGNTGELFF

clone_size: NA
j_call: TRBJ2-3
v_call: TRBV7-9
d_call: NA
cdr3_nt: TGTGCCAGCAGCTTCTCAGAGCGGGATACGCAGTATTTT
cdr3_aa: CASSFSERDTQYF

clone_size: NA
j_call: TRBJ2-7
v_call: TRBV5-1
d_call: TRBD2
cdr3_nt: TGCGCCAGCAGCTTGATTGGACTAGCGGACTACGAGCAGTACTTC
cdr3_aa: CASSLIGLADYEQYF

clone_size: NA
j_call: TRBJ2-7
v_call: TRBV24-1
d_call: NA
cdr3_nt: TGTGCCACCTGGGACACCACCGGGGTTGGCCACGAGCAGTACTTC
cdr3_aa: CATWDTTGVGHEQYF

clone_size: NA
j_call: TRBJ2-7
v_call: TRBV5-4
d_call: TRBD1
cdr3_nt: TGTGCCAGCAGCTTGCCCACCCCCGGGACAGGGGGCGACGAGCAGTACTTC
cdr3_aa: CASSLPTPGTGGDEQYF

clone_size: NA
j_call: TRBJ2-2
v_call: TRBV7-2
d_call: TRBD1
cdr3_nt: TGTGCCAGCAGCCGACAGGGGAGCGGGGAGCTGTTTTTT
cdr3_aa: CASSRQGSGELFF

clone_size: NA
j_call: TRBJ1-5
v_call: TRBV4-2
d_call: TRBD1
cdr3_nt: TGTGCCAGCAGCCAAGGCCCCGGGACAGGGGTTCAGCCCCAGCATTTT
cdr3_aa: CASSQGPGTGVQPQHF

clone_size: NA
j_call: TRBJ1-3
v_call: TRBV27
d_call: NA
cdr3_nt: TGTGCCAGCAAGTCGGGGTATGCTGGAAACACCATATATTTT
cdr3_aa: CASKSGYAGNTIYF

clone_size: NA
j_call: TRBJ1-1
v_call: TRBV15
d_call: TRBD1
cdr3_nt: TGTGCCACCAAAAGACAGGGTTTAGACACTGAAGCTTTCTTT
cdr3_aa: CATKRQGLDTEAFF

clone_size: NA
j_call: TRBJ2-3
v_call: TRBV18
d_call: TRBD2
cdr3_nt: TGTGCCAGCTCACCATTAGCGGGAGGCTTGACAGATACGCAGTATTTT
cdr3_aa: CASSPLAGGLTDTQYF

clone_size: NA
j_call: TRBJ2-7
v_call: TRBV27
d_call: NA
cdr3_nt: TGTGCCAGCAGCCCCAGCGGCCGGAGAGACGAGCAGTACTTC
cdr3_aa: CASSPSGRRDEQYF

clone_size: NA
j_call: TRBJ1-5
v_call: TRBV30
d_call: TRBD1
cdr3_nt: TGTGCCTGGACGACAGGGAGTAGAAATAGCAATCAGCCCCAGCATTTT
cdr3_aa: CAWTTGSRNSNQPQHF

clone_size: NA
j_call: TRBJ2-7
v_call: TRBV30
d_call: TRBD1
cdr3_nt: TGTGCCTGGAACCCAGGGGGCTACGAGCAGTACTTC
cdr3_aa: CAWNPGGYEQYF

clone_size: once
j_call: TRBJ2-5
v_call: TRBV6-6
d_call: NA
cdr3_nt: TGTGCCAGCAGGATGACGGGGAATCAAGAGACCCAGTACTTC
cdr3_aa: CASRMTGNQETQYF

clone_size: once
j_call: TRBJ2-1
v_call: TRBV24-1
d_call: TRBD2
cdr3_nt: TGTGCCACCAGTGATGTATCGAGTGCTAGCGGAGTTTACAATGAGCAGTTCTTC
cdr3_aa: CATSDVSSASGVYNEQFF

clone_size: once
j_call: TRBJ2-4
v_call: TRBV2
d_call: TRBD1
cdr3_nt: TGTGCCAGCAGTGAAGCGCAGGGGGCGGGAAACATTCAGTACTTC
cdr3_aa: CASSEAQGAGNIQYF

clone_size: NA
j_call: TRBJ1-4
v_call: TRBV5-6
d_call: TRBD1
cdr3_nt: TGTGCCAGCAGCCTCGACAGGGGACGGGCTAATGAAAAACTGTTTTTT
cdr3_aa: CASSLDRGRANEKLFF

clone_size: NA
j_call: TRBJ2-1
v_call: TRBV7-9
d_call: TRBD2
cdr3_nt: TGTGCCAGCAGCGGAGGACTACTAGCGGGGGGGACCTACAATGAGCAGTTCTTC
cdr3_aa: CASSGGLLAGGTYNEQFF

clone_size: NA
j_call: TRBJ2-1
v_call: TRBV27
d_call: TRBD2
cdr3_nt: TGTGCCAGCAGTTCATACGACCCAGCGGGAGGGCCGCTGTTCTTC
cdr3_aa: CASSSYDPAGGPLFF